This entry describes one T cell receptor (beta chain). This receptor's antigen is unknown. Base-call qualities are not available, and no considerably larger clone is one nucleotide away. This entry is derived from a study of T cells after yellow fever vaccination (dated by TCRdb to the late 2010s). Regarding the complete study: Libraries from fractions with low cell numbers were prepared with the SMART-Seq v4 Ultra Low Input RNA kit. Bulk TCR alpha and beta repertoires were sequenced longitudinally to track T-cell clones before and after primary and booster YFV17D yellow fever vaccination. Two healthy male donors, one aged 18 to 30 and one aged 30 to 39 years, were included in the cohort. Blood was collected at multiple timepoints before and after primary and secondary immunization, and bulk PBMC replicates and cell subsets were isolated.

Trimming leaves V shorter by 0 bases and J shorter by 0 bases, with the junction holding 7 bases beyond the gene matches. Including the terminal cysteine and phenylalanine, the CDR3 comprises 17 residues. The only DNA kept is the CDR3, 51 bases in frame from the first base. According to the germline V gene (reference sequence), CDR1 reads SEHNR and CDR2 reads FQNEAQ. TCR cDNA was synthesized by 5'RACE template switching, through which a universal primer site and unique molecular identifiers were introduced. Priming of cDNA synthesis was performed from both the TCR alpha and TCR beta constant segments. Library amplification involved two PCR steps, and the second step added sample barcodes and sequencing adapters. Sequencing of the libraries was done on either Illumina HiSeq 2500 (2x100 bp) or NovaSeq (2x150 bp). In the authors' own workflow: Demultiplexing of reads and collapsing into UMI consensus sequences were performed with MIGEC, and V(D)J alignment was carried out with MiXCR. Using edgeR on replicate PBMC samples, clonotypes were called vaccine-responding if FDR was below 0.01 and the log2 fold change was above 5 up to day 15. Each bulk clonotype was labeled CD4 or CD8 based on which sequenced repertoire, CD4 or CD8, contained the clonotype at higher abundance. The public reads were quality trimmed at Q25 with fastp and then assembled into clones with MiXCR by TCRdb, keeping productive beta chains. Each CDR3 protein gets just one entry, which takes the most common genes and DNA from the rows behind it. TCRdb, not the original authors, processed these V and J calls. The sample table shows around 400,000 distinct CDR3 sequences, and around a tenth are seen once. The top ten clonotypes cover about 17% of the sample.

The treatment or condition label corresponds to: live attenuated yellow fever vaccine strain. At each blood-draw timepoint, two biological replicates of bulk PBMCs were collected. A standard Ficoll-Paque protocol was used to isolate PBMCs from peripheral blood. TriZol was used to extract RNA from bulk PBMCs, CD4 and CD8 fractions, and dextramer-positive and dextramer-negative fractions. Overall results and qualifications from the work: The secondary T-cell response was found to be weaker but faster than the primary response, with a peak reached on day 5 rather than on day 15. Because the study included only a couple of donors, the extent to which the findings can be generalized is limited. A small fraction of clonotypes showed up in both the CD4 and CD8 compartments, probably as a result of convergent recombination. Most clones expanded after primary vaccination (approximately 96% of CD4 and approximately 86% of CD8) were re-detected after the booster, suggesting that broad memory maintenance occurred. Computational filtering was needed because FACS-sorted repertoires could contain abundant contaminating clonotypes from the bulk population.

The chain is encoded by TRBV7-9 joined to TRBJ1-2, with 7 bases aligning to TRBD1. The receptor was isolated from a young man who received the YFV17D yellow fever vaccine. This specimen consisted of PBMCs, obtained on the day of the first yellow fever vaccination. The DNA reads TGTGCCAGCAGCTTAGCCAGGGGGTTTCGACCTAACTATGGCTACACCTTC. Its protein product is CASSLARGFRPNYGYTF.